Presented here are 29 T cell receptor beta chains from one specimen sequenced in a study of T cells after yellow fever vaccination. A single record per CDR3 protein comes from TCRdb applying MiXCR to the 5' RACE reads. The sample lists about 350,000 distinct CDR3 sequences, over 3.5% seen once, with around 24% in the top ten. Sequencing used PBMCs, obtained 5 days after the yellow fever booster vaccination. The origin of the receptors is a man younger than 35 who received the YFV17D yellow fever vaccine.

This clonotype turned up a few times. As DNA, the CDR3 is TGTGCCAGCAGCTTAGGGGACAGGCCCAACACTGAAGCTTTCTTT. Its translation is CASSLGDRPNTEAFF. This sequence joins TRBV7-9 and TRBJ1-1, with 8 nucleotides matching TRBD1. V dropped 1 base and J dropped 2; count of bases not matched to a gene: 3. The germline V gene encodes CDR1 SEHNR and CDR2 FQNEAQ (reference sequence). The CDR3 has 15 residues.

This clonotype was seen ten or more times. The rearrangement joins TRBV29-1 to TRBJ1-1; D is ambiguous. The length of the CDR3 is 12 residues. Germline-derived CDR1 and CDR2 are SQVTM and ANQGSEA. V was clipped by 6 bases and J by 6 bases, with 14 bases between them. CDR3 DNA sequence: TGCAGCGTCGCCCCCGCAGGCGCTGAAGCTTTCTTT. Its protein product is CSVAPAGAEAFF.

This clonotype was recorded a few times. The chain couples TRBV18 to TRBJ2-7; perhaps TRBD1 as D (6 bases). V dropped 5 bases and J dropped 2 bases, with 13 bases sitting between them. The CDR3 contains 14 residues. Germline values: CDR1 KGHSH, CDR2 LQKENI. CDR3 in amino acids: CASSVQGPPYEQYV. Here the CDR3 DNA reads TGTGCCAGCTCAGTACAGGGTCCGCCCTACGAGCAGTACGTC.

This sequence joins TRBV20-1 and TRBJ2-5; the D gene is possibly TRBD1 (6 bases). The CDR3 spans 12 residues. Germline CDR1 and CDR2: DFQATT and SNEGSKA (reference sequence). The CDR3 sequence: CSALRGAETQYF. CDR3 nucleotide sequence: TGCAGCGCACTCAGGGGAGCGGAGACCCAGTACTTC.

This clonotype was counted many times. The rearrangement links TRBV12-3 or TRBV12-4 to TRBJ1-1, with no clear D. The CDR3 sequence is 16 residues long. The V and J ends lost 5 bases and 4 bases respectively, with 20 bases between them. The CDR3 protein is CASSLLGHSPSTEAFF. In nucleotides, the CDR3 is TGTGCCAGCAGTCTTCTTGGTCACTCTCCGAGCACTGAAGCTTTCTTT.

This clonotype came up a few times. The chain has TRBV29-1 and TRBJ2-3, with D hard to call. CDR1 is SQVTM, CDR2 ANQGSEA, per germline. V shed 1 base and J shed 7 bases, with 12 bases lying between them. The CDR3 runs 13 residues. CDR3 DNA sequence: TGCAGCGTTGAAGGCCCCTTGCGTTATACGCAGTATTTT. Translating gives CSVEGPLRYTQYF.

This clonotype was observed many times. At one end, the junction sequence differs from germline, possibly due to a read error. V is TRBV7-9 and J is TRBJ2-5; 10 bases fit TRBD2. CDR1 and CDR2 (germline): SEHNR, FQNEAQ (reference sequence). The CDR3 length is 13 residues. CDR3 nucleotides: TGTGCCAGCAGCGTAGCGGGGGGTGAGACCCAGTACTTC. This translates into CASSVAGGETQYF.

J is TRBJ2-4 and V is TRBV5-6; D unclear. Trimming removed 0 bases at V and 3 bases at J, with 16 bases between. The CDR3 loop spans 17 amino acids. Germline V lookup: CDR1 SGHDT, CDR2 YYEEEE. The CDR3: CASSLGIVRSGKNIQYF. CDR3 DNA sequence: TGTGCCAGCAGCTTGGGGATAGTGAGGTCGGGCAAAAACATTCAGTACTTC. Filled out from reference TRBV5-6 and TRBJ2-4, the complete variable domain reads DAGVTQSPTHLIKTRGQQVTLRCSPKSGHDTVSWYQQALGQGPQFIFQYYEEEERQRGNFPDRFSGHQFPNYSSELNVNALLLGDSALYLCASSLGIVRSGKNIQYFGAGTRLSVL.

CDR3 loop: CASSVSGGPVYEQFF. As DNA, the CDR3 is TGTGCCAGCAGCGTAAGCGGGGGGCCGGTCTATGAGCAGTTCTTC. The chain employs TRBV7-2 and TRBJ2-1, with TRBD2 matching over 9 bases. Trimming removed 5 bases from V and 8 bases from J; junction bases left unmatched: 10. Germline V gives CDR1 SGHTA, CDR2 FQGNSA. The CDR3 consists of 15 residues.

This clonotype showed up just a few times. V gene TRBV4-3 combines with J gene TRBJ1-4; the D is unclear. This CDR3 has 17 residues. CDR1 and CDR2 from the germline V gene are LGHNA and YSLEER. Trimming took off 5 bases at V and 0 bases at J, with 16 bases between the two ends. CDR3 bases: TGCGCCAGCAGCATGGTAGTGTTGGCGACAACTAATGAAAAACTGTTTTTT. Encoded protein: CASSMVVLATTNEKLFF.

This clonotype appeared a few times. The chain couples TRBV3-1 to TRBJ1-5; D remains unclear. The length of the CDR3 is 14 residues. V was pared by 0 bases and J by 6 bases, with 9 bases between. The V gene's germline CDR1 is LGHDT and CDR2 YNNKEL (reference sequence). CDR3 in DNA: TGTGCCAGCAGCCAAGATATCGGTGGTCAGCCCCAGCATTTT. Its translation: CASSQDIGGQPQHF. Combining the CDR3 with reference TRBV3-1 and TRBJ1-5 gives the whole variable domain DTAVSQTPKYLVTQMGNDKSIKCEQNLGHDTMYWYKQDSKKFLKIMFSYNNKELIINETVPNRFSPKSPDKAHLNLHINSLELGDSAVYFCASSQDIGGQPQHFGDGTRLSIL.

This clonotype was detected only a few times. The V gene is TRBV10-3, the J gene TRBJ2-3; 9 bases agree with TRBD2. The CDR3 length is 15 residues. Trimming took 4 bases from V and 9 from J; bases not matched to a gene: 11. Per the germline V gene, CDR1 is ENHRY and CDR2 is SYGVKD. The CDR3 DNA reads TGTGCCATCAGTGCGGGTAGCGGGGGTCATCGAACGCAGTATTTT. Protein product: CAISAGSGGHRTQYF.

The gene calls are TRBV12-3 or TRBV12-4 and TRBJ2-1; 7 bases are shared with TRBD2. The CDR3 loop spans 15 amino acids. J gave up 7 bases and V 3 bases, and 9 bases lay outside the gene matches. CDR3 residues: CASSFFGGGLNEQFF. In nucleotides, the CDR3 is TGTGCCAGCAGTTTTTTCGGCGGGGGTCTTAATGAGCAGTTCTTC.

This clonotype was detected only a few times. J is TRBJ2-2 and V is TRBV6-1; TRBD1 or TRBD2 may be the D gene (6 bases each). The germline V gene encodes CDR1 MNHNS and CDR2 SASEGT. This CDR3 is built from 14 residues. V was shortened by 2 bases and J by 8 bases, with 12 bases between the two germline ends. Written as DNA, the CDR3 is TGTGCCAGCAGTGAAAGTGGGGGGCCTGGGGAGCTGTTTTTT. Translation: CASSESGGPGELFF.

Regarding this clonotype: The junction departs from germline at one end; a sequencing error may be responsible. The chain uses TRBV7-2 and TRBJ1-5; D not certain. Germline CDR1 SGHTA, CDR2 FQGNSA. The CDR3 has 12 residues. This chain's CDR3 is CARSLLGQPQHF. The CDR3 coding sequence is TGTGCCAGAAGCTTACTGGGGCAGCCCCAGCATTTT.

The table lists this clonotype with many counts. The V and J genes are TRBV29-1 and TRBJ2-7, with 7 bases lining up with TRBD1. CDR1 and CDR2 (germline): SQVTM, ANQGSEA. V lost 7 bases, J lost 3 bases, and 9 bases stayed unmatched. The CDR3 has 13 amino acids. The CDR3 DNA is TGCAGCGCTAAAACGGGACAGAACTACGAGCAGTACTTC. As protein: CSAKTGQNYEQYF.

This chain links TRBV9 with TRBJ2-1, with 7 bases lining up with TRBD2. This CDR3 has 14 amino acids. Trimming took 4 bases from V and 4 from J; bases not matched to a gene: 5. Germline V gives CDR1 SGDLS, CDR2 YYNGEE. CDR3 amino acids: CASSPWGGYNEQFF. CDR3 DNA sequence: TGTGCCAGCAGCCCTTGGGGGGGGTACAATGAGCAGTTCTTC.

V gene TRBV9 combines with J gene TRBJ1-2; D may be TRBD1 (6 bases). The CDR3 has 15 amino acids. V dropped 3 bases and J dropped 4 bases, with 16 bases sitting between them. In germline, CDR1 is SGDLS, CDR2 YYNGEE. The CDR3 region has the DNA TGTGCCAGCAGCGCAGTTGGGGGGCGTCCCTATGGCTACACCTTC. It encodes CASSAVGGRPYGYTF.

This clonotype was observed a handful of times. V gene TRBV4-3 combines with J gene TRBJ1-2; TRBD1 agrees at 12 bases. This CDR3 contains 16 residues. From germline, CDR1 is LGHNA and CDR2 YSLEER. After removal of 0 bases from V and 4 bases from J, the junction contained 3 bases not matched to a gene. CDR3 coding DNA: TGCGCCAGCAGCCAAGACCCGGGACAGGGGGCCTATGGCTACACCTTC. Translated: CASSQDPGQGAYGYTF.

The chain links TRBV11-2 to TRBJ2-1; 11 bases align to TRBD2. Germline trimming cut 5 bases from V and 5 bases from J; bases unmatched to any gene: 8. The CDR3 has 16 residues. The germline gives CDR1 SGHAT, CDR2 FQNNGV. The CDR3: CASSPLAGGLDNEQFF. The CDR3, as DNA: TGTGCCAGCAGCCCCCTAGCGGGGGGCCTGGACAATGAGCAGTTCTTC.

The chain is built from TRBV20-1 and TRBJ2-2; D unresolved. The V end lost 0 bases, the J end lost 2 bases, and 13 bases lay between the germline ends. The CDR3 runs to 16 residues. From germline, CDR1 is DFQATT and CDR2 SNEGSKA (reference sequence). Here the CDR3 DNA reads TGCAGTGCTAGAGACCGACTGATGGGTAACACCGGGGAGCTGTTTTTT. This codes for CSARDRLMGNTGELFF.

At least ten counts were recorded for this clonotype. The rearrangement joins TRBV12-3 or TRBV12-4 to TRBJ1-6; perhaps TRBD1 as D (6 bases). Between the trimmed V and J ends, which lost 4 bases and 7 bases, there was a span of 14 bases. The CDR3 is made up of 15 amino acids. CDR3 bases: TGTGCCAGCAGTTCCGCCGGGGGCGGGAATTCACCCCTCCACTTT. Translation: CASSSAGGGNSPLHF.

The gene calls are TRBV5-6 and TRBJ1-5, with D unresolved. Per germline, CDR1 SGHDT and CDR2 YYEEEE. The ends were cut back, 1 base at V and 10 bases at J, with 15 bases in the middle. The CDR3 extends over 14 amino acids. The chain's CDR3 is CASSLRRTLVPQHF. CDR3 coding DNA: TGTGCCAGCAGCTTGCGACGGACTTTAGTACCCCAGCATTTT.

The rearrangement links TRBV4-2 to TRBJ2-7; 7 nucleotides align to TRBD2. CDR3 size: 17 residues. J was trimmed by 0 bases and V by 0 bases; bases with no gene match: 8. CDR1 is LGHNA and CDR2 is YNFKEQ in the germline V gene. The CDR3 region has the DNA TGTGCCAGCAGCCAAGATCATGGCGGGGGTAGCTCCTACGAGCAGTACGTC. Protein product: CASSQDHGGGSSYEQYV.

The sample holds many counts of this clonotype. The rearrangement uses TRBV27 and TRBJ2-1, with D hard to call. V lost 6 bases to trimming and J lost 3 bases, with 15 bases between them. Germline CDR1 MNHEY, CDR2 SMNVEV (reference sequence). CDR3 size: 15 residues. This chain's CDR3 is CASRSLGGDYNEQFF. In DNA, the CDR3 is TGTGCCAGCAGATCTCTTGGCGGAGACTACAATGAGCAGTTCTTC.

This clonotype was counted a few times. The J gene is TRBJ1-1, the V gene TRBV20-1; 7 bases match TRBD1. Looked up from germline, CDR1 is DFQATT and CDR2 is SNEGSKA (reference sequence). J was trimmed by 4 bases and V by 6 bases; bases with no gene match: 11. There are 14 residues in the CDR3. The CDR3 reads CSAPNPQGPTEAFF. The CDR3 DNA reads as TGCAGTGCCCCAAATCCACAGGGGCCCACTGAAGCTTTCTTT.

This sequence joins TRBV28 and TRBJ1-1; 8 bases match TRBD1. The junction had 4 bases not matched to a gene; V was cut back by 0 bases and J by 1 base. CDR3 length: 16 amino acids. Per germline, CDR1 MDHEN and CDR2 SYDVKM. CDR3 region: CASSLWAGGANTEAFF. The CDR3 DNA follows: TGTGCCAGCAGTTTATGGGCAGGGGGCGCGAACACTGAAGCTTTCTTT.

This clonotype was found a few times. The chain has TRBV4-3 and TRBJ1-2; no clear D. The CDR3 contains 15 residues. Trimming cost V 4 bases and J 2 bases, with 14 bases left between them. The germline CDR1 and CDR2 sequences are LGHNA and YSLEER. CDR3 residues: CASSPDRWGNYGYTF. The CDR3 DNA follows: TGCGCCAGCAGCCCCGACCGGTGGGGAAACTATGGCTACACCTTC.

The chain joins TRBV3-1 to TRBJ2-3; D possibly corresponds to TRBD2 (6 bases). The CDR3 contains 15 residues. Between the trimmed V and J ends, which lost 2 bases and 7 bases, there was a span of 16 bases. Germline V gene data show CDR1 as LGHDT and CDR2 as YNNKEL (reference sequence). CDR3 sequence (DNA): TGTGCCAGCAGCCAATTTAATCTAGCGTCGTATACGCAGTATTTT. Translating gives CASSQFNLASYTQYF.